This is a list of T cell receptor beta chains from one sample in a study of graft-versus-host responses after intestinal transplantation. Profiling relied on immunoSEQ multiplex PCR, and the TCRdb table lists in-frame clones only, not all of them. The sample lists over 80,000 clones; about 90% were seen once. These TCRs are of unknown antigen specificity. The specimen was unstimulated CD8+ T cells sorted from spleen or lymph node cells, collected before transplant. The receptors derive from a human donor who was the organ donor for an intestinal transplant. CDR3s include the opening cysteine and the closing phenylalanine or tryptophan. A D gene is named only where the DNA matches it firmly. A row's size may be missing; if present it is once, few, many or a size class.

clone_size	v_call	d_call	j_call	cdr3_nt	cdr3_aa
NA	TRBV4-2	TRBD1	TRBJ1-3	TGTGCCAGCAGCCAAGTGGGACAGGGGGCGGCTGGAAACACCATATATTTT	CASSQVGQGAAGNTIYF
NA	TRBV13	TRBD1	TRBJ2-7	TGTGCCAGCAGCCGACAGGGGTTAGACGAATACGAGCAGTACTTC	CASSRQGLDEYEQYF
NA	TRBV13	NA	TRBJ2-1	TGTGCCAGCAGCTTAGCCGCGGATTACAATGAGCAGTTCTTC	CASSLAADYNEQFF
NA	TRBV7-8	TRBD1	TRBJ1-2	TGTGCCAGCAGCCCACCCTCGACAGGGGATAAGCATGGCTACACCTTC	CASSPPSTGDKHGYTF
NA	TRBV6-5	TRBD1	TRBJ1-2	TGTGCCAGCAGTTGGGACAGGTTTATCCCCAACTATGGCTACACCTTC	CASSWDRFIPNYGYTF
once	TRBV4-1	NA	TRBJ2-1	TGCGCCAGCAGCGCTCAACTAGAACAGTACAATGAGCAGTTCTTC	CASSAQLEQYNEQFF
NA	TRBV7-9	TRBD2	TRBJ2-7	TGTGCCAGCAGCCCCGGGGGGTCCTACGAGCAGTACTTC	CASSPGGSYEQYF
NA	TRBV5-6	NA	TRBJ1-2	TGTGCCAGCAGCTTAGGAGCGTCTACCTATGGCTACACCTTC	CASSLGASTYGYTF
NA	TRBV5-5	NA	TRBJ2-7	TGTGCCAGCAGCTTGGACCCGGTTAGAGCCTACGAGCAGTACTTC	CASSLDPVRAYEQYF
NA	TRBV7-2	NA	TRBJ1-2	TGTGCCAGCAGCTTAGCAGGCGGGATCTATGGCTACACCTTC	CASSLAGGIYGYTF
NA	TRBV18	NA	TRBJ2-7	TGTGCCAGCTCACCACCACACTCCTACGAGCAGTACTTC	CASSPPHSYEQYF
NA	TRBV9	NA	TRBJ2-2	TGTGCCAGCAGCGTAGGTCTCGGGGAGCTGTTTTTT	CASSVGLGELFF
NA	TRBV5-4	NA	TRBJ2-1	TGTGCCAGCAGCCGCCCGAGCTCCTACAATGAGCAGTTCTTC	CASSRPSSYNEQFF
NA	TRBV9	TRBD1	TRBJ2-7	TGTGCCAGCAGCGGACAGGGTTACGAGCAGTACTTC	CASSGQGYEQYF
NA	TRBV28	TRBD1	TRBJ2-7	TGTGCCAGCAGTTTCCCCGGACAGGGGAGGGCCTACGAGCAGTACTTC	CASSFPGQGRAYEQYF
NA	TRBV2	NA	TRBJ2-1	TGTGCCAGCAGTGAGGGAGGGGGGGCCTACAATGAGCAGTTCTTC	CASSEGGGAYNEQFF
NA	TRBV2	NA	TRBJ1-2	TGTGCCAGCAGCGGCAGGGTGGAATTCTGGGGCTACACCTTC	CASSGRVEFWGYTF
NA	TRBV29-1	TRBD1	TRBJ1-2	TGCAGCGTTGATTGGACAGGGGACTATGGCTACACCTTC	CSVDWTGDYGYTF
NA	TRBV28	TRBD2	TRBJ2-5	TGTGCCAGCAGTTTCGCTAGCGGGGGGGGGCCGGAGCAGTACTTC	CASSFASGGGPEQYF
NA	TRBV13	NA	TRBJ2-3	TGTGCCAGCAGCTTACGTGGGGGCCTGGATACGCAGTATTTT	CASSLRGGLDTQYF
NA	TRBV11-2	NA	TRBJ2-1	TGTGCCAGCAGCTTCCCCCGTGGCGAGGGAGGAGTTGAGCAGTTCTTC	CASSFPRGEGGVEQFF
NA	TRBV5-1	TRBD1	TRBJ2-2	TGCGCCAGCAGCTTCCGACAGGGTGGCGGCCACCACCGGGAGCTGTTTTTT	CASSFRQGGGHHRELFF
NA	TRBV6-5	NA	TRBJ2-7	TGTGCCAGCAGTTACTCCCAACAGGGTATGACCGAGCAGTACTTC	CASSYSQQGMTEQYF
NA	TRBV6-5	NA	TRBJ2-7	TGTGCCAGCAGTTACGGGGGTCAGGGGTTCGAGCAGTACTTC	CASSYGGQGFEQYF
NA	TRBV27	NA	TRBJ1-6	TGTGCCAGCAGTTTATATCCAGATTATAATTCACCCCTCCACTTT	CASSLYPDYNSPLHF
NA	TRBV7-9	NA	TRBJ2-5	TGTGCCAGCAGACGACTAGGACAAGAGACCCAGTACTTC	CASRRLGQETQYF
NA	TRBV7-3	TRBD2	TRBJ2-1	TGTGCCAGCAGCTCTCTAGCGGGGGGGCATAATGAGCAGTTCTTC	CASSSLAGGHNEQFF
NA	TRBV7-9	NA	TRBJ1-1	TGTGCCAGCCATTTTGAGGGTCCCGAAGCTTTCTTT	CASHFEGPEAFF
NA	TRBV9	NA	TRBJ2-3	TGTGCCAGCAGCGTCGGGGGACGAAGCACAGATACGCAGTATTTT	CASSVGGRSTDTQYF
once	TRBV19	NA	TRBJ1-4	TGTGCCAGTAGTATAGGAGCAGGGAAGTATGAAAAACTGTTTTTT	CASSIGAGKYEKLFF
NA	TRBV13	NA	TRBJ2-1	TGTGCCAGCAGCTTAGCGGGGGGCTTTAAGGGGAATGAGCAGTTCTTC	CASSLAGGFKGNEQFF
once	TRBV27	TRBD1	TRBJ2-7	TGTGCCAGCAGTTTGGGACAGGGGTCCTACGAGCAGTACTTC	CASSLGQGSYEQYF
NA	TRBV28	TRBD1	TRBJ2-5	TGTGCCAGCAGTCCCCCGGGACAGGGGGTGACCCAGTACTTC	CASSPPGQGVTQYF
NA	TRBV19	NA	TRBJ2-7	TGTGCCAGTAGACAGGGTAGTTCGTACGAGCAGTACTTC	CASRQGSSYEQYF
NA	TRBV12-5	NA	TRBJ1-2	TGTGCTAGTGTACGGGGAGGCTATGGCTACACCTTC	CASVRGGYGYTF
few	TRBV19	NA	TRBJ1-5	TGTGCCAGTAGTCGGGGAGGGTTCCTCAATCAGCCCCAGCATTTT	CASSRGGFLNQPQHF
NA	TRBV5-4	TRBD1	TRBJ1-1	TGTGCCAGCAGCTCCCCAGGGGGCGGGGGTACTGAAGCTTTCTTT	CASSSPGGGGTEAFF
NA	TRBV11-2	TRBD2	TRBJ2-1	TGTGCCACTTCGGGACTAGCGCCCAATGAGCAGTTCTTC	CATSGLAPNEQFF
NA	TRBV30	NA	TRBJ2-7	TGTGCCGCTGAGGGGGAAGAAGTCTCCTACGAGCAGTACTTC	CAAEGEEVSYEQYF
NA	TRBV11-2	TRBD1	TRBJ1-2	TGTGCCAGCAGCTCCCTCCAGGGGGCGACTGACTATGGCTACACCTTC	CASSSLQGATDYGYTF
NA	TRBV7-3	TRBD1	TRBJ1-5	TGTGCCAGCAGCTCACAGGGGCCTTCGGTCCCCCAGCATTTT	CASSSQGPSVPQHF
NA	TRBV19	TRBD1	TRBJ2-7	TGTGCCAGTAGTGCGGGGACAGGGTCCTACGAGCAGTACTTC	CASSAGTGSYEQYF
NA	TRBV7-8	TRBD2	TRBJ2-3	TGTGCCAGCAGCTTAGTATCCGCGGGGGGGCGTCAGGATACGCAGTATTTT	CASSLVSAGGRQDTQYF
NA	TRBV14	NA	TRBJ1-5	TGTGCCAGCAGCCAGGGGGGTAGCAATCAGCCCCAGCATTTT	CASSQGGSNQPQHF
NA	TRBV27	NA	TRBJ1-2	TGTGCCTCTCGGGGGGGGGTCTCATATGGCTACACCTTC	CASRGGVSYGYTF
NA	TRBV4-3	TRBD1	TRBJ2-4	TGCGCCAGCAGCCACTCGACAGGGGGCCTGAAAAACATTCAGTACTTC	CASSHSTGGLKNIQYF
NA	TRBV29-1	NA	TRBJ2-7	TGCAGCGTTGAAAGGGGCAACGAGCAGTACTTC	CSVERGNEQYF
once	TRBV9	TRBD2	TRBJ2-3	TGTGCCAGCAGCGTAGACTCGACTAGCGGGGTCACAGATACGCAGTATTTT	CASSVDSTSGVTDTQYF
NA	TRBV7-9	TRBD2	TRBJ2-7	TGTGCCAGCAGCTTAGCGGCTAGCGGGGTCTTAAACGAGCAGTACTTC	CASSLAASGVLNEQYF
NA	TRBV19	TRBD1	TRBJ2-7	TGTGCCAGTTACGGGACAGTCGCCTACGAGCAGTACTTC	CASYGTVAYEQYF
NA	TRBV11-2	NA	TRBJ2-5	TGTGCCAGCAGCTACTGGGAGGGGGGAGAGACCCAGTACTTC	CASSYWEGGETQYF
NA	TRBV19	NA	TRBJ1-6	TGTGCCACCAAGTGGGCAAGCTCCTATAATTCACCCCTCCACTTT	CATKWASSYNSPLHF
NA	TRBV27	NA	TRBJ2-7	TGTGCCAGCCGCCTGGCTGGAGGGTACGAGCAGTACTTC	CASRLAGGYEQYF
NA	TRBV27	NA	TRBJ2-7	TGTGCCAGCAGTTCCCTAATGTTCTACGAGCAGTACTTC	CASSSLMFYEQYF
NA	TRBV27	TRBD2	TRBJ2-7	TGTGCCAGCATACTAGCGGGGAGCTCCTACGAGCAGTACTTC	CASILAGSSYEQYF
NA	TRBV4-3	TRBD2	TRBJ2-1	TGCGCCAGCAGCCAATCTTTACCGGGACTAGCGGGGGGCGGCACGTTCTTC	CASSQSLPGLAGGGTFF